The rows below give T cell receptor beta chains drawn from one sample of a study of blood T cell repertoires in COVID-19. Using immunoSEQ multiplex PCR, the repertoire was profiled, and TCRdb retains in-frame clones only, with some absent. The sample has about 180,000 clones, roughly 77% seen once. Sequencing was carried out using peripheral blood. The source is a man aged 70 or older with active or convalescent COVID-19. The CDR3 runs from the conserved cysteine through the conserved F or W. A D gene is named only where the DNA matches it firmly. The size entry is marked missing in some rows and otherwise reads once, few, many or a size class.

.	TRBV30	.	TRBJ1-4	CAWGLSLGSPNEKLFF	TGTGCCTGGGGTTTAAGCTTGGGCAGCCCTAATGAAAAACTGTTTTTT
.	TRBV11-2	.	TRBJ2-3	CASSLGEADTQYF	TGTGCCAGCAGCTTAGGAGAGGCAGATACGCAGTATTTT
.	TRBV7-9	.	TRBJ2-3	CASSHPGHLNLDTQYF	TGTGCCAGCAGCCACCCGGGACATCTCAATCTTGATACGCAGTATTTT
.	TRBV20-1	.	TRBJ2-5	CSVGPGVTQYF	TGCAGTGTCGGGCCGGGAGTGACCCAGTACTTC
TRBD2	TRBV7-9	.	TRBJ2-1	CASRSSGSSYNEQFF	TGTGCCAGCAGAAGTAGCGGGAGCTCCTACAATGAGCAGTTCTTC
.	TRBV5-6	.	TRBJ1-6	CASSNGGVDVRSYNSPLHF	TGTGCCAGCAGTAATGGGGGCGTGGACGTTCGCTCCTATAATTCACCCCTCCACTTT
.	TRBV18	once	TRBJ1-3	CASSPEIAGDGNTIYF	TGTGCCAGCTCACCAGAGATAGCAGGGGATGGAAACACCATATATTTT
.	TRBV6-5	once	TRBJ1-5	CASSYSAGEFNQPQHF	TGTGCCAGCAGTTACTCGGCAGGCGAATTCAATCAGCCCCAGCATTTT
.	TRBV5-8	.	TRBJ2-2	CASSLGQGTGELFF	TGTGCCAGCAGCTTGGGCCAGGGGACCGGGGAGCTGTTTTTT
.	TRBV19	.	TRBJ2-1	CASRDRDNEQFF	TGTGCCAGTAGGGACAGAGACAATGAGCAGTTCTTC
.	TRBV18	.	TRBJ1-5	CASSPRQGLFRMYSNQPQHF	TGTGCCAGCTCACCCCGGCAGGGGTTATTTCGAATGTATAGCAATCAGCCCCAGCATTTT
.	TRBV5-1	once	TRBJ2-7	CASSSDRPADEQYF	TGCGCCAGCAGTTCAGACAGGCCCGCAGACGAGCAGTACTTC
TRBD1	TRBV14	once	TRBJ1-1	CASSGRQGALNTEAFF	TGTGCCAGCAGCGGTAGACAGGGGGCGCTGAACACTGAAGCTTTCTTT
.	TRBV6-1	.	TRBJ2-7	CASSEEVTRYYEQYF	TGTGCCAGCAGTGAAGAGGTGACTAGGTACTACGAGCAGTACTTC
.	TRBV4-1	.	TRBJ1-2	CASSQAAQSNYGYTF	TGCGCCAGCAGCCAAGCCGCACAATCTAACTATGGCTACACCTTC
.	TRBV7-9	many	TRBJ2-7	CASSPLSYEQYF	TGTGCCAGCAGCCCACTCTCCTACGAGCAGTACTTC